This T cell receptor (beta chain) was profiled in a study of T cells in Graves' hyperthyroidism and ophthalmopathy. Study in general: Blood from the periphery was taken at initial diagnosis, before any treatment. Overall study results and limits: In the analysis, a 13 V-J model separated ophthalmopathy from stable hyperthyroidism. Blood shared most expanded thyroid clonotypes above 0.001.

Those patients with uncontrolled infection, other autoimmune disease, pregnancy or lactation were excluded. Researchers amplified the TCR beta CDR3 regions from RNA transcripts. Initially, a first-round RT-PCR of the TCR CDR3 employed the HTBI primer set. TCRdb re-called the multiplex PCR reads with MiXCR, one entry per CDR3 protein. The sample records 200,000 to 300,000 distinct CDR3 sequences, approximately 23% being singletons. This clonotype was seen at least ten times. Its antigen is still unknown. This CDR3 region has 13 residues. J was trimmed by 4 bases and V by 6 bases; bases with no gene match: 5. Per germline, CDR1 MDHEN and CDR2 SYDVKM.

The sample was blood. The clonotype was recovered from a woman aged 40 to 49 with Graves' ophthalmopathy. The rearrangement joins TRBV28 to TRBJ1-1; 7 nucleotides agree with TRBD1. CDR3 in DNA: TGTGCCAGCAGCTCGGGACAGATCACTGAAGCTTTCTTT. As protein: CASSSGQITEAFF.